These 9 T cell receptor beta chains originate from one sample sequenced in a study of regulatory T cells in long-lasting Graves disease (dated by TCRdb to the early 2020s). Library preparation used multiplex PCR. These reads were obtained on an Illumina HiSeq 4000. CDR3 regions were amplified by Arm-PCR with iRepertoire HTBI primers to construct TCR beta libraries. TCRdb redid the processing of the public reads, applying fastp at Q25 and MiXCR, and retained in-frame beta chains. Entries that share a CDR3 protein sequence are merged under the most common genes and DNA. This sample lists approximately 490,000 distinct CDR3 sequences; roughly 16% were detected once. 9.5% to 15% of the sample is in the top ten clones. The time point label for this specimen denotes: newly diagnosed GD, antithyroid drugs for less than 3 months. For both TCR sequencing and RNA sequencing, RNA was extracted from PBMCs in TRIzol.

These data also formed part of another study, on T cells in Graves' hyperthyroidism and ophthalmopathy.

Specimen: peripheral blood mononuclear cells (PBMCs), collected at new diagnosis, from a patient treated with antithyroid drugs. The receptor set was obtained from a man aged 40-50 years with Graves disease. Donor details come from another sample of the same person, matched by shared clones.

This clonotype was detected only a few times. This sequence joins TRBV6-1 and TRBJ1-5; 7 nucleotides align to TRBD1. The germline V gene encodes CDR1 MNHNS and CDR2 SASEGT. The CDR3 is 15 residues long. J gave up 0 bases and V 6 bases, and 5 bases lay outside the gene matches. CDR3: CASRGQRLSNQPQHF. The DNA of the CDR3 is TGTGCCAGCAGGGGACAGCGACTTAGCAATCAGCCCCAGCATTTT.

In its sample, this clonotype was seen a few times. The rearrangement uses TRBV5-6 and TRBJ2-7; 9 bases line up with TRBD1. Germline V CDR1 and CDR2: SGHDT, YYEEEE. Trimming removed 6 bases from V and 4 bases from J; junction bases left unmatched: 11. The CDR3 contains 15 residues. The CDR3 DNA reads TGTGCCAGCACCTTACCGGGACAGGGAACTTACGAGCAGTACTTC. Its translation: CASTLPGQGTYEQYF.

CDR3 loop: CASKQGIDTQYF. The CDR3 DNA reads as TGTGCCAGTAAACAGGGGATAGATACGCAGTATTTT. V gene TRBV2 combines with J gene TRBJ2-4; 7 bases line up with TRBD1. The end of the DNA fits TRBJ2-3 better, so the J call may be wrong. This CDR3 contains 12 residues. The germline CDR1 and CDR2 sequences are SNHLY and FYNNEI.

Many counts were recorded for this clonotype. The chain has TRBV20-1 and TRBJ2-1, with 9 bases lining up with TRBD1. Germline loops: CDR1 DFQATT, CDR2 SNEGSKA (reference sequence). The V and J ends lost 2 bases and 4 bases, in that order; junction bases with no gene match: 3. The CDR3 has 14 residues. DNA of the CDR3: TGCAGTGCTAGATGGGACAGGGATTACAATGAGCAGTTCTTC. This gives the protein CSARWDRDYNEQFF.

Ten or more counts support this clonotype. The chain uses TRBV2 and TRBJ2-1; D possibly corresponds to TRBD2 (5 bases). This CDR3 comprises 11 residues. The V gene lost 8 bases and the J gene lost 10 bases, with 12 bases spanning the gap. The germline V gene has CDR1 SNHLY and CDR2 FYNNEI. The CDR3: CASPQGGEQFF. In nucleotides, the CDR3 is TGTGCCAGCCCCCAAGGCGGGGAGCAGTTCTTC.

The genes are TRBV11-2 and TRBJ2-3; TRBD1 might be the D (5 bases). The CDR3 runs to 16 residues. CDR1 SGHAT and CDR2 FQNNGV come from the germline V gene. Trimming took off 3 bases at V and 0 bases at J, with 13 bases between the two ends. Here the CDR3 reads CASSFLGVESTDTQYF. In DNA form, the CDR3 reads TGTGCCAGCAGCTTTTTAGGGGTAGAAAGCACAGATACGCAGTATTTT.

This clonotype was counted at least ten times. V usage is TRBV24-1 and J usage is TRBJ2-3; 10 bases agree with TRBD1. Per germline, CDR1 KGHDR and CDR2 SFDVKD. The V gene end was trimmed by 4 bases and the J gene end by 4 bases; junction bases not matched to a gene: 4. CDR3 size: 15 residues. DNA for the CDR3: TGTGCCACCAGTGACGACAGGGGGCCTGCAGATACGCAGTATTTT. It translates to CATSDDRGPADTQYF.

This clonotype has ten or more counts. This chain uses TRBV28 with TRBJ1-3; 8 bases are a match to TRBD1. The CDR3 spans 15 residues. In germline, CDR1 is MDHEN, CDR2 SYDVKM. Losses at the gene ends were 6 bases for V and 3 bases for J; bases not matched to a gene: 7. CDR3 in amino acids: CASRAGTGSGNTIYF. CDR3 coding DNA: TGTGCCAGCAGAGCCGGGACAGGTAGTGGAAACACCATATATTTT. Drawing the rest from reference TRBV28 and TRBJ1-3, the complete variable domain is DVKVTQSSRYLVKRTGEKVFLECVQDMDHENMFWYRQDPGLGLRLIYFSYDVKMKEKGDIPEGYSVSREKKERFSLILESASTNQTSMYLCASRAGTGSGNTIYFGEGSWLTVV.

This clonotype was counted a single time. The rearrangement joins TRBV19 to TRBJ2-7; 8 bases are shared with TRBD1. CDR1 is LNHDA and CDR2 is SQIVND in the germline V gene (reference sequence). CDR3 length equals 15 residues. V dropped 3 bases and J dropped 6; count of bases not matched to a gene: 10. As DNA, the CDR3 is TGTGCCAGTAGTATGTTGGGGACAGGACAGTCCGAGCAGTACTTC. Encoded protein: CASSMLGTGQSEQYF. Combining the CDR3 with reference TRBV19 and TRBJ2-7 gives the whole variable domain DGGITQSPKYLFRKEGQNVTLSCEQNLNHDAMYWYRQDPGQGLRLIYYSQIVNDFQKGDIAEGYSVSREKKESFPLTVTSAQKNPTAFYLCASSMLGTGQSEQYFGPGTRLTVT.